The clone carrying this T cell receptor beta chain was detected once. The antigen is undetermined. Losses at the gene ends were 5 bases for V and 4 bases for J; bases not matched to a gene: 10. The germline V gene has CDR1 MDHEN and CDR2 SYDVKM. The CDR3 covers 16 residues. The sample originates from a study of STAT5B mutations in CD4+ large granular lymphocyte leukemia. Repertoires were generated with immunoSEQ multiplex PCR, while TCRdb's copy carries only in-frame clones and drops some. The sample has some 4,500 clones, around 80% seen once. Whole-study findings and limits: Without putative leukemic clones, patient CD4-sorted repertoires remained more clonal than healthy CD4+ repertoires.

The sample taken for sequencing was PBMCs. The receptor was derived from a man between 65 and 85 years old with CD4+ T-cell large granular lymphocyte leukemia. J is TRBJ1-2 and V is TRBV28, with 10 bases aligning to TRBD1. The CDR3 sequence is CASSPRDRGSVYGYTF. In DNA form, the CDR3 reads TGTGCCAGCAGTCCAAGGGACAGGGGAAGTGTCTATGGCTACACCTTC.